Below, 21 T cell receptor beta chains from the same sample are listed, as sequenced in a study of neoadjuvant anti-PD-1 for oral cavity cancer. The repertoire was sequenced with immunoSEQ multiplex PCR; TCRdb's copy has only in-frame clones and lacks some. The table lists around 8,000 clones, 55% to 65% of them singletons. Time point here: after neoadjuvant nivolumab, at surgical resection. Sequences were derived from PBMCs, sampled after nivolumab (anti-PD-1) treatment. The receptors stem from a person between 35 and 79 years old with oral cavity squamous cell carcinoma.

This clone was detected only once. This rearrangement joins TRBV5-5 to TRBJ2-2; weak D call: TRBD2 (5 bases). In germline, CDR1 is SGHKS, CDR2 YYEKEE (reference sequence). V was shortened by 0 bases and J by 3 bases, with 9 bases between the two germline ends. The length of the CDR3 is 15 residues. The CDR3 loop is CASSLEDSYTGELFF. The CDR3, as DNA: TGTGCCAGCAGCTTGGAGGACTCGTACACCGGGGAGCTGTTTTTT.

The V and J genes are TRBV6-1 and TRBJ1-3, with D perhaps TRBD1 (5 bases). The CDR3 runs to 15 residues. Germline CDR1 reads MNHNS; CDR2 reads SASEGT. The germline V and J ends were trimmed by 0 bases and 1 base, with 7 bases remaining between them. The chain's CDR3 is CASSEAGESGNTIYF. The DNA for the CDR3 is TGTGCCAGCAGTGAAGCAGGGGAGTCTGGAAACACCATATATTTT.

The chain employs TRBV10-3 and TRBJ1-5; the D gene is possibly TRBD1 (6 bases). The CDR3 has 15 amino acids. Germline V gene sequence: CDR1 ENHRY, CDR2 SYGVKD. With 0 bases removed from V and 9 bases from J, the gap between germline ends came to 15 bases. The CDR3 protein is CAISESGGLSRPQHF. DNA for the CDR3: TGTGCCATCAGTGAGTCCGGGGGGCTAAGTCGGCCCCAGCATTTT.

J is TRBJ1-1 and V is TRBV5-6; TRBD1 is a possible D gene (6 bases). V shed 2 bases and J shed 3 bases, with 14 bases lying between them. CDR1 and CDR2 (germline): SGHDT, YYEEEE. This CDR3 contains 15 residues. Written as DNA, the CDR3 is TGTGCCAGCAGCTTACTGTCAGGGGCGCACACTGAAGCTTTCTTT. Amino acids: CASSLLSGAHTEAFF.

The chain couples TRBV9 to TRBJ1-5, with 10 nucleotides matching TRBD1. Germline-derived CDR1 and CDR2 are SGDLS and YYNGEE. Germline trimming cut 0 bases from V and 7 bases from J; bases unmatched to any gene: 4. The CDR3 extends over 15 amino acids. CDR3 in DNA: TGTGCCAGCAGCGTAGGACAGGGGGCTGGACAGCCCCAGCATTTT. Amino acids: CASSVGQGAGQPQHF.

The DNA for the CDR3 is TGTGCCAGCACCACCTTCAGCGGGGGGGCCGGCACAGATACGCAGTATTTT. It specifies CASTTFSGGAGTDTQYF. The chain employs TRBV7-2 and TRBJ2-3; 10 bases match TRBD2. V lost 7 bases, J lost 1 base, and 11 bases stayed unmatched. CDR1 is SGHTA, CDR2 FQGNSA, per germline. The CDR3 is 17 amino acids.

The chain carries TRBV27 and TRBJ2-3, with TRBD2 matching 7 bases. The CDR3 is 13 amino acids. Germline V gene sequence: CDR1 MNHEY, CDR2 SMNVEV (reference sequence). V shed 8 bases, J shed 5 bases, and the junction held 7 bases outside the gene matches. The CDR3 DNA sequence: TGTGCCAGCCAATGGGGCGGGGGAGATACGCAGTATTTT. Translation gives CASQWGGGDTQYF.

V is TRBV27 and J is TRBJ1-5; possible D gene TRBD1, 5 bases. V shed 2 bases and J shed 2 bases, with 10 bases lying between them. The CDR3 runs 15 residues. The germline CDR1 and CDR2 sequences are MNHEY and SMNVEV (reference sequence). CDR3 residues: CASSLGGGGNQPQHF. The CDR3 nucleotides read TGTGCCAGCAGTTTAGGGGGAGGGGGCAATCAGCCCCAGCATTTT.

This clone has only a few counts. The chain couples TRBV7-2 to TRBJ1-6; D might be TRBD1 (5 bases). With 5 bases removed from V and 5 bases from J, the gap between germline ends came to 13 bases. The CDR3 contains 15 residues. Germline lookup yields CDR1 SGHTA and CDR2 FQGNSA. CDR3 in amino acids: CASSLRTPDNSPLHF. The CDR3 DNA reads as TGTGCCAGCAGCCTCCGGACACCAGATAATTCACCCCTCCACTTT.

The chain employs TRBV7-8 and TRBJ2-1; the match to TRBD2 covers 15 bases. The ends lost 8 bases at V and 4 bases at J; junction bases unmatched: 6. In germline, CDR1 is SGHVS, CDR2 FQNEAQ. CDR3 length: 16 residues. As DNA, the CDR3 is TGTGCCAGCGAAGGGACTAGCGGGGGGCAATACAATGAGCAGTTCTTC. It yields the protein CASEGTSGGQYNEQFF.

The CDR3 DNA is TGTGCCAGCAGCCAGGACAGAGAACCTAGGAATGAGCAGTTCTTC. It is translated as CASSQDREPRNEQFF. This chain links TRBV7-8 with TRBJ2-1; D is possibly TRBD1 (6 bases). CDR1 is SGHVS and CDR2 is FQNEAQ in the germline V gene. The CDR3 spans 15 residues. V gave up 5 bases and J gave up 7 bases, with 18 bases separating them.

The chain employs TRBV5-1 and TRBJ1-1; TRBD1 might be the D (6 bases). V gave up 4 bases and J gave up 7 bases, with 14 bases separating them. The CDR3 sequence is 13 residues long. Germline V gene data show CDR1 as SGHRS and CDR2 as YFSETQ. CDR3: CASSGGNRVEAFF. CDR3 sequence (DNA): TGCGCCAGCAGCGGGGGCAACAGGGTTGAAGCTTTCTTT.

V and J are TRBV4-3 and TRBJ1-5; 8 bases line up with TRBD1. The CDR3 totals 15 residues. V trimming: 2 bases; J trimming: 2 bases; junction bases outside the gene matches: 2. Germline V lookup: CDR1 LGHNA, CDR2 YSLEER. The CDR3 loop is CASSQTGGGNQPQHF. Here the CDR3 DNA reads TGCGCCAGCAGCCAAACAGGGGGTGGCAATCAGCCCCAGCATTTT.

The chain is built from TRBV6-5 and TRBJ2-2, with D possibly being TRBD1 (5 bases). Germline V CDR1 and CDR2: MNHEY, SVGAGI. The CDR3 consists of 15 residues. Deletions cut 3 bases from V and 3 bases from J, with 11 bases between. The CDR3, as DNA: TGTGCCAGCAGTTATCAAGGGGCGTACACCGGGGAGCTGTTTTTT. Its protein product is CASSYQGAYTGELFF.

V usage is TRBV7-2 and J usage is TRBJ2-5, with 8 nucleotides matching TRBD2. Per the germline V gene, CDR1 is SGHTA and CDR2 is FQGNSA. The ends lost 5 bases at V and 5 bases at J; junction bases unmatched: 13. The CDR3 has 16 residues. CDR3 amino acids: CASSPQTGGGFETQYF. The CDR3 bases are TGTGCCAGCAGCCCCCAAACGGGCGGGGGGTTTGAGACCCAGTACTTC.

The chain recombines TRBV6-5 with TRBJ1-1; 7 bases match TRBD1. Germline V CDR1 and CDR2: MNHEY, SVGAGI. CDR3 size: 15 residues. Losses at the gene ends were 1 base for V and 2 bases for J; bases not matched to a gene: 4. The CDR3 bases are TGTGCCAGCAGTTACTGGGCAGGGGGAAACACTGAAGCTTTCTTT. Translation gives CASSYWAGGNTEAFF.

The CDR3 DNA sequence: TGCGCCAGCAGCGTAGGGGGAGACGGGGGGCCCCAGCATTTT. It encodes CASSVGGDGGPQHF. The rearrangement joins TRBV5-1 to TRBJ1-5; a possible D gene is TRBD1 (6 bases). From germline, CDR1 is SGHRS and CDR2 YFSETQ. The CDR3 has 14 amino acids. V lost 4 bases and J 9 bases, leaving 17 bases between the germline ends. Looking up the rest from reference TRBV5-1 and TRBJ1-5 gives the full variable domain: KAGVTQTPRYLIKTRGQQVTLSCSPISGHRSVSWYQQTPGQGLQFLFEYFSETQRNKGNFPGRFSGRQFSNSRSEMNVSTLELGDSALYLCASSVGGDGGPQHFGDGTRLSIL.

The chain employs TRBV27 and TRBJ2-1, with D unclear. Trimming stripped 6 bases from V and 12 bases from J, with 18 bases between. The length of the CDR3 is 13 residues. Germline CDR1 MNHEY, CDR2 SMNVEV (reference sequence). Here the CDR3 DNA reads TGTGCCAGCAGCCAAGGCCTCGGTCCGGGGCAGTTCTTC. As protein: CASSQGLGPGQFF.

The chain is built from TRBV28 and TRBJ2-7; 8 bases align to TRBD1. Trimming at V came to 6 bases and at J to 3 bases, leaving 16 bases not matched to a gene. The CDR3 is made up of 17 amino acids. CDR1 and CDR2 (germline): MDHEN, SYDVKM. This chain's CDR3 is CASSPGTGKASHYEQYF. The CDR3 nucleotides are TGTGCCAGCAGCCCCGGGACAGGCAAAGCCTCCCACTACGAGCAGTACTTC.

This chain joins TRBV6-1 and TRBJ1-4; no definite D call. This CDR3 region has 14 residues. Per the germline V gene, CDR1 is MNHNS and CDR2 is SASEGT. Trimming took 4 bases from V and 5 from J, leaving 11 bases between them. The CDR3 protein is CASSVRGGNEKLFF. The DNA of the CDR3 is TGTGCCAGCAGTGTGCGGGGAGGCAATGAAAAACTGTTTTTT.

The gene calls are TRBV14 and TRBJ1-4; weak D call: TRBD1 (5 bases). Trimming took 4 bases from V and 4 from J, leaving 13 bases between them. There are 15 residues in the CDR3. Looked up from germline, CDR1 is SGHDN and CDR2 is FVKESK. Written as DNA, the CDR3 is TGTGCCAGCAGCCCCCGGGACGGATTTAATGAAAAACTGTTTTTT. This translates into CASSPRDGFNEKLFF.